This TCR beta chain originates from a study of cytomegalovirus exposure and HLA in healthy donors. The PCR made use of 60 Vbeta and 13 Jbeta primers. Here immunoSEQ multiplex PCR was the method, and the copy in TCRdb shows in-frame clones only, minus some. The sample carries around 91,000 clones, around 60% recorded once. This clone was counted a few times. The CDR3 totals 17 residues. Trimming at V came to 3 bases and at J to 10 bases, leaving 18 bases not matched to a gene. The germline V gene has CDR1 MNHEY and CDR2 SMNVEV (reference sequence). The sequence was collected from a human donor in good health. This chain links TRBV27 with TRBJ2-3; TRBD2 agrees at 8 bases. Sample: PBMCs. CDR3 in DNA: TGTGCCAGCAGTTTGCGAGTCCTGCGGGGGGTATCGGCCGCGCAGTATTTT. This translates into CASSLRVLRGVSAAQYF.